A selection of T cell receptor beta chains follows, all from one sample in a study of T cells in Graves' hyperthyroidism and ophthalmopathy. Each CDR3 protein is one row after TCRdb ran MiXCR on the multiplex PCR reads. The profile covers about 600,000 distinct CDR3 sequences, with 12% to 15% appearing a single time and roughly 7.7% taken by the ten largest. The sequenced material came from blood. These receptors originate from a woman in her late teens or twenties with Graves' ophthalmopathy. Each CDR3 is given with its conserved first and last residue. Each record gives: D gene, V gene, clone size, J gene, CDR3 protein, CDR3 DNA. The D gene is left open where the match is weak. Where a row states a size, it is once, few, many or the class of an expanded clone; other rows omit it.

-	TRBV20-1	many	TRBJ1-2	CSARDPFRRHYGYTF	TGCAGTGCTAGAGATCCCTTCCGACGGCACTATGGCTACACCTTC
-	TRBV27	-	TRBJ2-2	CASSLLANGQTLNTGELFF	TGTGCCAGCAGTTTATTGGCTAACGGGCAAACTTTGAACACCGGGGAGCTGTTTTTT
-	TRBV19	-	TRBJ1-4	CASKREGREKLFF	TGTGCCAGTAAGAGGGAGGGCCGAGAAAAACTGTTTTTT
-	TRBV28	few	TRBJ1-6	CASRAQGSNNSPLHF	TGTGCCAGCAGGGCACAGGGTTCCAATAATTCACCCCTCCACTTT
-	TRBV28	many	TRBJ2-7	CASSFGRRYEQYF	TGTGCCAGCAGTTTTGGACGCCGCTACGAGCAGTACTTC
TRBD1	TRBV2	few	TRBJ2-6	CASSQAGQGGPPGANVLTF	TGTGCCAGCAGTCAGGCGGGACAGGGGGGTCCTCCTGGGGCCAACGTCCTGACTTTC
-	TRBV4-1	-	TRBJ2-5	CASSPAGWTVDRETQYF	TGCGCCAGCAGCCCAGCCGGATGGACAGTAGATCGGGAGACCCAGTACTTC
TRBD1	TRBV27	few	TRBJ1-1	CASSPQTGALIEAFF	TGTGCCAGCAGTCCCCAGACAGGGGCCCTTATTGAAGCTTTCTTT
TRBD1	TRBV27	-	TRBJ1-1	CASSQDRGGEAFF	TGTGCCAGCAGTCAAGACAGGGGGGGTGAAGCTTTCTTT
TRBD1	TRBV12-3/TRBV12-4	few	TRBJ1-1	CASKPRGRSEAFF	TGTGCCAGCAAACCCAGGGGGAGATCTGAAGCTTTCTTT
-	TRBV19	many	TRBJ1-2	CASSIDRRETYGYTF	TGTGCCAGTAGTATCGACAGGAGGGAGACCTATGGCTACACCTTC
-	TRBV30	few	TRBJ2-7	CAWSDPGVGVYEQYF	TGTGCCTGGAGTGATCCGGGGGTAGGGGTCTACGAGCAGTACTTC
TRBD1	TRBV2	many	TRBJ2-7	CASHRSQGGQEQYF	TGTGCCAGCCATAGGTCACAGGGGGGTCAAGAGCAGTACTTC
-	TRBV4-3	-	TRBJ1-3	CASSQRQIRHTLSGNTIYF	TGCGCCAGCAGCCAAAGACAGATCCGCCATACTCTCTCTGGAAACACCATATATTTT
-	TRBV5-4	many	TRBJ1-4	CASGTPRGEKLFF	TGTGCCAGCGGTACACCGAGGGGAGAAAAACTGTTTTTT
-	TRBV28	many	TRBJ2-2	CASSFWYRKDETNTGELFF	TGTGCCAGCAGTTTCTGGTACCGGAAAGACGAAACGAACACCGGGGAGCTGTTTTTT
-	TRBV30	many	TRBJ1-2	CAWLREGYTF	TGTGCCTGGTTACGAGAGGGCTACACCTTC
TRBD2	TRBV7-3	few	TRBJ2-3	CASSRATSGTVTQYF	TGCGCCAGCAGTCGCGCGACTAGCGGCACAGTTACGCAGTATTTT
-	TRBV28	many	TRBJ1-2	CAKGNGNGYTF	TGTGCCAAGGGGAACGGGAATGGCTACACCTTC
TRBD1	TRBV12-3/TRBV12-4	-	TRBJ1-2	CASSSPPGQGARYTF	TGTGCCAGCAGTTCTCCTCCGGGACAGGGAGCTCGGTACACCTTC
TRBD2	TRBV20-1	-	TRBJ2-1	CSASGLAGGPSYNEQFF	TGCAGTGCGTCGGGACTAGCGGGAGGACCCTCCTACAATGAGCAGTTCTTC
TRBD1	TRBV18	few	TRBJ2-7	CASSAPGTGSSYEQYF	TGTGCCAGCTCAGCTCCCGGGACAGGTAGCTCCTACGAGCAGTACTTC
-	TRBV2	many	TRBJ2-6	CASSTQGSSGANVLTF	TGTGCCAGCAGCACACAGGGAAGCTCTGGGGCCAACGTCCTGACTTTC
TRBD1	TRBV30	many	TRBJ1-2	CAWIGAGGYGYTF	TGTGCCTGGATAGGGGCAGGGGGATACGGCTACACCTTC
-	TRBV28	many	TRBJ1-2	CASRQPNYGYTF	TGTGCCAGCCGACAGCCGAACTATGGCTACACCTTC
-	TRBV20-1	many	TRBJ2-3	CSAPRPEGGVSTDTQYF	TGCAGTGCTCCGCGCCCGGAGGGGGGCGTTAGCACAGATACGCAGTATTTT
TRBD1	TRBV20-1	few	TRBJ1-4	CSASPQGIDEKLFF	TGCAGTGCTAGCCCACAGGGGATTGATGAAAAACTGTTTTTT
-	TRBV28	many	TRBJ2-2	CASSSHGGVAGELFF	TGTGCCAGCAGTTCACACGGGGGTGTCGCCGGGGAGCTGTTTTTT
-	TRBV10-3	many	TRBJ2-2	CAISEGDRELFF	TGTGCCATCAGTGAAGGGGACCGGGAGCTGTTTTTT
TRBD1	TRBV20-1	few	TRBJ1-5	CSARYPGTGNQPQHF	TGCAGTGCTAGATATCCCGGGACAGGCAATCAGCCCCAGCATTTT
-	TRBV12-3/TRBV12-4	many	TRBJ2-3	CASSLLFASGGSTDTQYF	TGTGCCAGCAGTTTATTGTTCGCATCCGGCGGGAGCACAGATACGCAGTATTTT
TRBD1	TRBV29-1	few	TRBJ2-3	CSVEGAVGGRDTQYF	TGCAGCGTTGAAGGGGCGGTAGGGGGCAGAGATACGCAGTATTTT
TRBD2	TRBV4-1	few	TRBJ2-5	CASSRGTSGRAETQYF	TGCGCCAGCAGCCGAGGGACTAGCGGGAGGGCCGAGACCCAGTACTTC
TRBD2	TRBV20-1	few	TRBJ2-1	CSARDQGLAGRGTYNEQFF	TGCAGTGCTAGAGACCAGGGACTAGCGGGACGGGGAACCTACAATGAGCAGTTCTTC
-	TRBV11-2	many	TRBJ2-1	CASSLDLAGDNEQFF	TGTGCCAGCAGCTTAGATCTCGCGGGTGACAATGAGCAGTTCTTC
-	TRBV3-1	many	TRBJ2-3	CASRLASDTQYF	TGTGCCAGCAGACTAGCATCGGATACGCAGTATTTT
TRBD2	TRBV5-1	-	TRBJ2-5	CASSWTSGPLRIQETQYF	TGCGCCAGCAGTTGGACTAGCGGCCCCCTTCGTATTCAAGAGACCCAGTACTTC
TRBD1	TRBV9	few	TRBJ1-1	CASSAHRGRGENTEAFF	TGTGCCAGCAGCGCCCACAGGGGGCGCGGGGAAAACACTGAAGCTTTCTTT
-	TRBV5-4	-	TRBJ2-3	CASSLSASSPGDTQYF	TGTGCCAGCAGCTTGTCGGCGTCCTCCCCTGGGGATACGCAGTATTTT
TRBD2	TRBV15	-	TRBJ2-5	CATSRDVILAGGPVPKGTQYF	TGTGCCACCAGCAGAGATGTTATACTAGCGGGAGGGCCGGTTCCCAAGGGGACCCAGTACTTC
-	TRBV7-2	many	TRBJ2-5	CASSFIGQTQYF	TGTGCCAGCAGCTTTATAGGGCAGACCCAGTACTTC
TRBD2	TRBV18	-	TRBJ2-1	CASSPNLAGDYNEQFF	TGTGCCAGCTCACCGAACCTAGCGGGGGACTACAATGAGCAGTTCTTC
TRBD1	TRBV28	many	TRBJ2-7	CASSLIGQANYEQYF	TGTGCCAGCAGTTTAATTGGACAGGCGAACTACGAGCAGTACTTC
TRBD2	TRBV5-1	-	TRBJ2-1	CASSPTSLAGGISSYNEQFF	TGCGCCAGCAGCCCAACGTCACTAGCGGGAGGGATCTCCTCCTACAATGAGCAGTTCTTC
TRBD2	TRBV5-8	few	TRBJ2-1	CASSRGTILPSSYNEQFF	TGTGCCAGCAGCCGCGGGACTATTCTCCCGAGCTCCTACAATGAGCAGTTCTTC
TRBD2	TRBV6-1	-	TRBJ2-4	CASSDPGLAGTKNIQYF	TGTGCCAGCAGTGACCCGGGACTAGCGGGTACCAAAAACATTCAGTACTTC
-	TRBV7-3	many	TRBJ2-1	CASSTGFGSYNEQFF	TGTGCCAGCAGCACTGGATTCGGCTCCTACAATGAGCAGTTCTTC
TRBD1	TRBV11-2	many	TRBJ2-7	CASSLGGGLYEQYF	TGTGCCAGCAGCTTAGGAGGGGGCCTCTACGAGCAGTACTTC